Following are 2 T cell receptor beta chains from one sample sequenced in a study of T cell responses to AZD1222 COVID-19 vaccine. TCRdb's table, derived via immunoSEQ multiplex PCR, lists solely in-frame clones and lacks some. The sample carries fewer than 130,000 clones, around 94% recorded once. The sample in question was peripheral blood, obtained on day 0 of AZD1222 vaccination. Receptors originate from an adult in good health.

This clone was detected once. J is TRBJ2-3 and V is TRBV28; no firm D call. Trimming took 2 bases from V and 1 from J, leaving 7 bases between them. The CDR3 is made up of 14 amino acids. Germline CDR1 MDHEN, CDR2 SYDVKM. CDR3 in DNA: TGTGCCAGCAGTTTACGTGGGGGCACAGATACGCAGTATTTT. Translated: CASSLRGGTDTQYF.

The sample holds a few counts of this clone. The chain combines TRBV2 with TRBJ2-5; D unclear. The CDR3 consists of 14 residues. V shed 6 bases and J shed 2 bases, with 13 bases lying between them. Germline V gene data show CDR1 as SNHLY and CDR2 as FYNNEI. The CDR3 DNA is TGTGCCAGCAGCGCACCGGCGACTCAAGAGACCCAGTACTTC. Its protein product is CASSAPATQETQYF.